One sample yielded the 11 T cell receptor beta chains listed below, sequenced in a study of a mutant IDH1 vaccine in newly diagnosed glioma. Documented time point: week 35, safety follow-up. Each dose delivered 300 ug of mutant IDH1 20-mer peptide subcutaneously with imiquimod. Antigen specificity for these receptors is unknown. The method was immunoSEQ multiplex PCR; TCRdb's version includes in-frame clones alone and lacks a portion of them. Here the sample spans tens of thousands of clones, 88% being singletons. The sample in question was PBMCs, obtained from a glioma patient whose treatment included an IDH1 peptide vaccine. These TCRs come from a woman in her thirties or forties with glioma.

The rearrangement joins TRBV19 to TRBJ2-5, with D possibly being TRBD1 (6 bases). The CDR3 has 16 amino acids. Trimming took 11 bases from V and 5 from J, leaving 27 bases between them. CDR1 is LNHDA, CDR2 SQIVND, per germline (reference sequence). CDR3 sequence reads: CASARIFRAQGETQYF. The DNA of the CDR3 is TGTGCCTCAGCACGCATCTTCCGGGCCCAGGGGGAGACCCAGTACTTC.

The chain recombines TRBV4-1 with TRBJ2-1; TRBD1 matches 7 bases. J was trimmed by 2 bases and V by 0 bases; bases with no gene match: 4. The CDR3 contains 16 residues. From germline, CDR1 is MGHRA and CDR2 YSYEKL. The CDR3 DNA sequence: TGCGCCAGCAGCCAAGAAACAGGGGAACCCTACAATGAGCAGTTCTTC. It encodes CASSQETGEPYNEQFF.

The chain carries TRBV6-6 and TRBJ1-1; a weak D match, TRBD1 (6 bases). The CDR3 extends over 13 amino acids. The V end lost 1 base, the J end lost 7 bases, and 10 bases lay between the germline ends. Germline lookup yields CDR1 MNHNY and CDR2 SVGAGI (reference sequence). The CDR3 loop reads CASSYFDRNEAFF. CDR3 DNA: TGTGCCAGCAGTTACTTCGACAGGAATGAAGCTTTCTTT.

The chain has TRBV19 and TRBJ1-1; no firm D call. The V end lost 1 base, the J end lost 2 bases, and 8 bases lay between the germline ends. Germline-derived CDR1 and CDR2 are LNHDA and SQIVND (reference sequence). The CDR3 totals 14 residues. The CDR3 here is CASSIVAVNTEAFF. In nucleotides, the CDR3 is TGTGCCAGTAGTATAGTCGCAGTTAACACTGAAGCTTTCTTT.

The CDR3 here is CASRVKASGNQPQHF. The CDR3 bases are TGTGCCAGCAGAGTTAAAGCCTCGGGGAATCAGCCCCAGCATTTT. V gene TRBV2 combines with J gene TRBJ1-5; no clear D. CDR3 length: 15 residues. V was shortened by 6 bases and J by 4 bases, with 16 bases between the two germline ends. CDR1 is SNHLY, CDR2 FYNNEI, per germline.

This clone came up a few times. The chain carries TRBV30 and TRBJ1-1, with D unresolved. From germline, CDR1 is GTSNPN and CDR2 SVGIG (reference sequence). The CDR3 has 14 amino acids. V dropped 0 bases and J dropped 4 bases, with 12 bases sitting between them. The CDR3 sequence: CAWSVIPTGTEAFF. The CDR3 DNA follows: TGTGCCTGGAGTGTAATCCCGACGGGCACTGAAGCTTTCTTT.

The chain combines TRBV6-5 with TRBJ2-5, with D possibly matching TRBD1 (6 bases). CDR3 length: 14 residues. From germline, CDR1 is MNHEY and CDR2 SVGAGI. Trimming stripped 4 bases from V and 9 bases from J, with 18 bases between. DNA for the CDR3: TGTGCCAGCAGTTTTCAGGGGCCTCGGGCGGCCCAGTACTTC. Protein sequence: CASSFQGPRAAQYF.

The gene calls are TRBV27 and TRBJ2-5; tentative D call: TRBD2 (5 bases). The ends were cut back, 4 bases at V and 5 bases at J, with 11 bases in the middle. This CDR3 is 13 amino acids long. Germline CDR1 MNHEY, CDR2 SMNVEV (reference sequence). DNA for the CDR3: TGTGCCAGCAGTTCGGGGATACTGGAGACCCAGTACTTC. Protein sequence: CASSSGILETQYF.

This rearrangement joins TRBV5-1 to TRBJ2-3, with TRBD2 matching 8 bases. The CDR3 runs to 15 residues. CDR1 SGHRS and CDR2 YFSETQ come from the germline V gene. The ends lost 2 bases at V and 2 bases at J; junction bases unmatched: 4. This chain's CDR3 is CASSLLAVPTDTQYF. DNA of the CDR3: TGCGCCAGCAGCTTACTAGCGGTGCCCACAGATACGCAGTATTTT.

The chain employs TRBV7-8 and TRBJ1-3; 10 bases line up with TRBD1. The CDR3 loop spans 15 amino acids. Germline CDR1 and CDR2: SGHVS and FQNEAQ. Trimming took 4 bases from V and 2 from J; bases not matched to a gene: 2. The CDR3 DNA is TGTGCCAGCAGCTCCGGGACAGGGGCTGGAAACACCATATATTTT. It translates to CASSSGTGAGNTIYF.

This clone was counted a few times. This chain connects TRBV4-1 to TRBJ1-5, with D uncertain. Germline V CDR1 and CDR2: MGHRA, YSYEKL. This CDR3 has 15 amino acids. The V end was cut by 0 bases, the J end by 0 bases, with 6 bases between. Written as DNA, the CDR3 is TGCGCCAGCAGCCAAGATCCGGATAGCAATCAGCCCCAGCATTTT. Translated, it gives CASSQDPDSNQPQHF.